This TCR beta chain was retrieved from a study of human T cells and chemical hapten exposure. Time point described: patch test 1, 2 weeks after DPC sensitization. Treatment specified: therapeutic diphenylcyclopropenone sensitization with weekly scalp DPC. Whole blood, unfractionated, served as the material for total RNA extraction. For this clonotype: A much larger clone lies one base from this, so it may be a read error.

Via MiXCR, TCRdb re-called the RACE reads, giving one row per CDR3 protein. The sample lists about 37,000 distinct CDR3 sequences, 6% to 7% occurring once. The germline CDR1 and CDR2 sequences are SQVTM and ANQGSEA. The CDR3 has 13 residues. Germline trimming cut 4 bases from V and 4 bases from J; bases unmatched to any gene: 5. The source is a woman aged 25 to 45 with alopecia areata. Some clones in this sample may be carry-over from other donors' samples. Sequences were derived from whole blood, sampled in connection with sensitization to the hapten diphenylcyclopropenone (DPC). The rearrangement joins TRBV29-1 to TRBJ2-5, with 8 bases fitting TRBD1. Here the CDR3 DNA reads TGCAGCGTTGCTCATACAGGGGGAGAGACCCAGTACTTC. This sequence encodes CSVAHTGGETQYF.